This T cell receptor beta chain was retrieved from a study of T cell changes during pregnancy in multiple sclerosis. Germline-derived CDR1 and CDR2 are KGHSH and LQKENI. This CDR3 contains 17 residues. With 3 bases removed from V and 0 bases from J, the gap between germline ends came to 14 bases. Some clones are missing from TCRdb's copy, which holds only in-frame ones; the method was immunoSEQ multiplex PCR. Among roughly 37,000 clones, roughly 89% were seen once, and the ten largest hold 0.47%. The sequencing here drew on CD4+ T cells from peripheral blood mononuclear cells, taken in the second trimester of pregnancy. This TCR came from a female donor in good health, enrolled as a control in a pregnancy study. This sequence joins TRBV18 and TRBJ2-2, with a possible D match to TRBD1 (5 bases). In DNA form, the CDR3 reads TGTGCCAGCTCACCGCCGAACAGGCCTGCGAACACCGGGGAGCTGTTTTTT. Protein product: CASSPPNRPANTGELFF. Full variable domain (missing parts from reference TRBV18 and TRBJ2-2): NAGVMQNPRHLVRRRGQEARLRCSPMKGHSHVYWYRQLPEEGLKFMVYLQKENIIDESGMPKERFSAEFPKEGPSILRIQQVVRGDSAAYFCASSPPNRPANTGELFFGEGSRLTVL.